The source of this T cell receptor (beta chain) is a study of cytomegalovirus exposure and HLA in healthy donors. Germline V lookup: CDR1 SGHRS, CDR2 YFSETQ. The CDR3 extends over 13 amino acids. V was clipped by 3 bases and J by 4 bases, with 8 bases between them. It was with 60 Vbeta and 13 Jbeta primers that the PCR ran. The table came from immunoSEQ multiplex PCR; TCRdb's copy has only in-frame clones and leaves some out. The repertoire holds approximately 130,000 clones, with roughly four fifths as singletons. The sequenced material came from PBMCs. This sequence originates from a woman in her forties or fifties in good health and CMV-seronegative. The chain employs TRBV5-1 and TRBJ1-3; D not certain. CDR3 DNA sequence: TGCGCCAGCAGCTCCTTCGCGGGAAACACCATATATTTT. Translation: CASSSFAGNTIYF.